The next 29 T cell receptor beta chains were all read from a single sample in a study of blood T cell repertoires in COVID-19 (dated by TCRdb to 2018 to 2020). The library was made by the immunoSEQ multiplex PCR assay. The immuneACCESS repertoire file appears here via TCRdb, limited to in-frame rearrangements. These files lack a portion of the clones; in checked studies, under half of the deficit traces to unresolved V genes, and the cause of the others is not known. This sample has around 300,000 clones in its table, and nearly 90% of those were observed once. The ten largest clonotypes hold about 2% of the sample. Specimen: PBMCs or T cells enriched from blood (not recorded which). The receptors stem from a woman aged 60 to 75 who had recovered from COVID-19.

This chain uses TRBV28 with TRBJ2-7; D might be TRBD2 (5 bases). The CDR3 spans 15 residues. Trimming took 4 bases from V and 6 from J, leaving 19 bases between them. CDR1 is MDHEN, CDR2 SYDVKM, per germline. The CDR3 DNA reads as TGTGCCAGCAGTTCCACCTCTCCGGGGTTCGGCGAGCAGTACTTC. It yields the protein CASSSTSPGFGEQYF.

The chain uses TRBV19 and TRBJ1-2, with 10 bases fitting TRBD1. The CDR3 covers 16 residues. Germline values: CDR1 LNHDA, CDR2 SQIVND (reference sequence). V lost 0 bases to trimming and J lost 4 bases; unmatched junction nucleotides: 5. The CDR3 DNA is TGTGCCAGTAGTATAGACCGACAGGGGGCTCGCTATGGCTACACCTTC. Protein sequence: CASSIDRQGARYGYTF. The whole variable domain, remainder taken from reference TRBV19 and TRBJ1-2, is DGGITQSPKYLFRKEGQNVTLSCEQNLNHDAMYWYRQDPGQGLRLIYYSQIVNDFQKGDIAEGYSVSREKKESFPLTVTSAQKNPTAFYLCASSIDRQGARYGYTFGSGTRLTVV.

This chain uses TRBV7-2 with TRBJ2-5; 8 positions agree with TRBD2. Looked up from germline, CDR1 is SGHTA and CDR2 is FQGNSA. V lost 1 base, J lost 5 bases, and 6 bases stayed unmatched. The CDR3 extends over 15 amino acids. The CDR3 region has the DNA TGTGCCAGCAGCTTAGATGTAGCGGGGCGGGAGACCCAGTACTTC. Translation gives CASSLDVAGRETQYF. Combining the CDR3 with reference TRBV7-2 and TRBJ2-5 gives the whole variable domain GAGVSQSPSNKVTEKGKDVELRCDPISGHTALYWYRQSLGQGLEFLIYFQGNSAPDKSGLPSDRFSAERTGGSVSTLTIQRTQQEDSAVYLCASSLDVAGRETQYFGPGTRLLVL.

This clone was observed a few times. The chain uses TRBV14 and TRBJ1-6, with D possibly being TRBD1 (5 bases). The germline V gene has CDR1 SGHDN and CDR2 FVKESK. V was shortened by 0 bases and J by 10 bases, with 10 bases between the two germline ends. The CDR3 spans 14 residues. CDR3 bases: TGTGCCAGCAGCCAAGATTTCGGGGGGTCACCCCTCCACTTT. Protein sequence: CASSQDFGGSPLHF.

V is TRBV21-1 and J is TRBJ1-2; TRBD1, as called in the table, went unchecked against the DNA. TRBV21-1 is annotated as a pseudogene. The CDR3 has 10 amino acids. DNA for the CDR3: TGTGCCAGCAGCAAGGGGACAGCGTGCTTC. Protein: CASSKGTACF.

V and J are TRBV30 and TRBJ2-7, with 7 bases lining up with TRBD2. Unmatched junction bases numbered 2, after V lost 4 bases and J lost 2 bases. The length of the CDR3 is 12 residues. Germline CDR1 GTSNPN, CDR2 SVGIG (reference sequence). CDR3 sequence (DNA): TGTGCCTGGAACGCGGGAGCCTACGAGCAGTACTTC. It is translated as CAWNAGAYEQYF.

This chain connects TRBV2 to TRBJ2-5; possibly TRBD1 for D (5 bases). Trimming took 4 bases from V and 4 from J, leaving 13 bases between them. The CDR3 contains 14 residues. CDR1 SNHLY and CDR2 FYNNEI come from the germline V gene. The DNA of the CDR3 is TGTGCCAGCAGTGTTGGGGCAGGAGCAGAGACCCAGTACTTC. It yields the protein CASSVGAGAETQYF.

This clone was recorded only once. The rearrangement uses TRBV3-1 (or the pseudogene TRBV3-2) and TRBJ1-1, with D possibly being TRBD1 (6 bases). CDR3 length: 12 amino acids. Deletions cut 0 bases from V and 11 bases from J, with 10 bases between. Germline values: CDR1 LGHDT, CDR2 YNNKEL (reference sequence). The CDR3 region has the DNA TGTGCCAGCAGCCAAGAAGGCAGGGGCGCTTTCTTT. Its protein is CASSQEGRGAFF.

The count of this clone is one. The chain carries TRBV11-3 and TRBJ1-1; a possible D gene is TRBD1 (5 bases). This CDR3 has 12 residues. V dropped 6 bases and J dropped 1 base, with 6 bases sitting between them. Germline CDR1 and CDR2: SGHNT and YENEEA. The CDR3: CASRGGNTEAFF. The CDR3 coding sequence is TGTGCCAGCAGGGGGGGGAACACTGAAGCTTTCTTT.

On this clone itself: At one end, the junction sequence differs from germline, possibly due to a read error. V and J are TRBV7-2 and TRBJ2-7; 12 bases fit TRBD1. The germline CDR1 and CDR2 sequences are SGHTA and FQGNSA. This CDR3 comprises 14 residues. The CDR3 spells CASSGTGGSHEQYF. The CDR3 DNA reads TGTGCCAGCAGTGGGACAGGGGGCTCCCACGAGCAGTACTTC.

The V and J genes are TRBV12-3 or TRBV12-4 and TRBJ1-2; 7 nucleotides agree with TRBD1. The CDR3 is 12 residues long. Germline trimming cut 6 bases from V and 7 bases from J; bases unmatched to any gene: 5. The CDR3, as DNA: TGTGCCAGCAGCAAGGGGGCAGGTGGCTACACCTTC. Encoded protein: CASSKGAGGYTF.

This clone was detected only once. Other nucleotide sequences from this sample produce the same CDR3. The chain is built from TRBV14 and TRBJ1-6; weak D call: TRBD1 (6 bases). The CDR3 sequence is 15 residues long. Germline CDR1 is SGHDN and CDR2 is FVKESK. With 2 bases removed from V and 1 base from J, the gap between germline ends came to 6 bases. The CDR3 loop reads CASSQRGSYNSPLHF. CDR3 bases: TGTGCCAGCAGCCAAAGGGGGTCCTATAATTCACCCCTCCACTTT.

V is TRBV7-9 and J is TRBJ1-1, with D hard to call. The CDR3 is 14 residues long. CDR1 is SEHNR, CDR2 FQNEAQ, per germline (reference sequence). The V gene lost 2 bases and the J gene lost 2 bases, with 9 bases spanning the gap. CDR3 coding DNA: TGTGCCAGCAGCTTAAAGCCGGGAAACACTGAAGCTTTCTTT. Protein: CASSLKPGNTEAFF.

The CDR3 sequence: CASSLDGEGTEAFF. The CDR3 coding sequence is TGTGCCAGCAGCTTAGACGGGGAGGGCACTGAAGCTTTCTTT. The chain is built from TRBV11-3 and TRBJ1-1; no clear D gene. With 0 bases removed from V and 4 bases from J, the gap between germline ends came to 9 bases. Germline V gene lookup returns CDR1 SGHNT and CDR2 YENEEA. CDR3 length: 14 residues. Combining the CDR3 with reference TRBV11-3 and TRBJ1-1 gives the whole variable domain EAGVVQSPRYKIIEKKQPVAFWCNPISGHNTLYWYLQNLGQGPELLIRYENEEAVDDSQLPKDRFSAERLKGVDSTLKIQPAELGDSAVYLCASSLDGEGTEAFFGQGTRLTVV.

V usage is TRBV7-3 and J usage is TRBJ2-1, with TRBD2 identical over 9 bases. This CDR3 is built from 15 residues. J was trimmed by 4 bases and V by 5 bases; bases with no gene match: 6. Germline loops: CDR1 SGHTA, CDR2 FQGTGA. The CDR3 DNA is TGTGCCAGCAGCCCCGGGACTAGCCCTTACAATGAGCAGTTCTTC. Encoded protein: CASSPGTSPYNEQFF.

V and J are TRBV4-1 and TRBJ1-6; possible D gene TRBD1, 6 bases. Germline V lookup: CDR1 MGHRA, CDR2 YSYEKL. V lost 0 bases to trimming and J lost 5 bases, with 14 bases between them. This CDR3 is 17 amino acids long. The CDR3 DNA is TGCGCCAGCAGCCAAGACGGTGCCAGGGGAAATAATTCACCCCTCCACTTT. Residues: CASSQDGARGNNSPLHF.

In this sample, this clone turned up once. The chain has TRBV9 and TRBJ2-7; 11 bases map to TRBD2. The CDR3 extends over 15 amino acids. Germline CDR1 reads SGDLS; CDR2 reads YYNGEE. The ends lost 2 bases at V and 5 bases at J; junction bases unmatched: 6. CDR3 nucleotides: TGTGCCAGCAGCGTTAGCGGGAGGGCCGCCCACGAGCAGTACTTC. It is translated as CASSVSGRAAHEQYF. The full variable domain, its missing parts supplied by reference TRBV9 and TRBJ2-7, is DSGVTQTPKHLITATGQRVTLRCSPRSGDLSVYWYQQSLDQGLQFLIQYYNGEERAKGNILERFSAQQFPDLHSELNLSSLELGDSALYFCASSVSGRAAHEQYFGPGTRLTVT.

The chain employs TRBV19 and TRBJ2-7; 10 positions match TRBD1. The germline gives CDR1 LNHDA, CDR2 SQIVND (reference sequence). The CDR3 totals 16 residues. The V and J ends lost 3 bases and 1 base, in that order; junction bases with no gene match: 6. The CDR3 spells CASSMRGQGLSYEQYF. The CDR3, as DNA: TGTGCCAGTAGTATGAGGGGACAGGGGTTATCCTACGAGCAGTACTTC.

This chain connects TRBV5-5 to TRBJ1-1; TRBD1 is a possible D gene (5 bases). The length of the CDR3 is 13 residues. V was pared by 4 bases and J by 3 bases, with 10 bases between. The germline V gene has CDR1 SGHKS and CDR2 YYEKEE (reference sequence). In nucleotides, the CDR3 is TGTGCCAGCAGCCGCGCGGGGGACACTGAAGCTTTCTTT. Translation: CASSRAGDTEAFF. Complete variable domain (other parts from reference TRBV5-5 and TRBJ1-1): DAGVTQSPTHLIKTRGQQVTLRCSPISGHKSVSWYQQVLGQGPQFIFQYYEKEERGRGNFPDRFSARQFPNYSSELNVNALLLGDSALYLCASSRAGDTEAFFGQGTRLTVV.

This clone occurred once. The chain uses TRBV7-9 and TRBJ2-3; D remains ambiguous. The CDR3 extends over 13 amino acids. Between the trimmed V and J ends, which lost 5 bases and 4 bases, there was a span of 10 bases. Germline CDR1 SEHNR, CDR2 FQNEAQ (reference sequence). The CDR3 region is CASSPEIPDTQYF. The CDR3, as DNA: TGTGCCAGCAGCCCCGAGATCCCAGATACGCAGTATTTT. Full variable domain (rest looked up from reference TRBV7-9 and TRBJ2-3): DTGVSQNPRHKITKRGQNVTFRCDPISEHNRLYWYRQTLGQGPEFLTYFQNEAQLEKSRLLSDRFSAERPKGSFSTLEIQRTEQGDSAMYLCASSPEIPDTQYFGPGTRLTVL.

V and J are TRBV6-4 and TRBJ2-3, with TRBD1 matching over 8 bases. This CDR3 has 14 residues. Germline CDR1 and CDR2: MRHNA and SNTAGT. J gave up 0 bases and V 6 bases, and 2 bases lay outside the gene matches. This chain's CDR3 is CASRTGASTDTQYF. The CDR3 coding sequence is TGTGCCAGCAGGACAGGGGCCAGCACAGATACGCAGTATTTT.

This clone was seen just once. The chain combines TRBV27 with TRBJ2-7; 8 positions agree with TRBD1. This CDR3 has 13 amino acids. The V gene's germline CDR1 is MNHEY and CDR2 SMNVEV (reference sequence). V lost 5 bases and J lost 4; bases outside the gene matches: 4. The CDR3 sequence is CASSRTGIYEQYF. For the CDR3, the DNA is TGTGCCAGCAGTCGGACAGGGATTTACGAGCAGTACTTC.

V and J are TRBV4-1 and TRBJ2-1; no reliable D call. CDR1 is MGHRA and CDR2 is YSYEKL in the germline V gene. There are 16 residues in the CDR3. V was shortened by 0 bases and J by 0 bases, with 9 bases between the two germline ends. The CDR3 reads CASSQDELSSYNEQFF. CDR3 bases: TGCGCCAGCAGCCAAGATGAACTGAGCTCCTACAATGAGCAGTTCTTC.

V and J are TRBV5-1 and TRBJ1-4, with D unresolved. Germline V CDR1 and CDR2: SGHRS, YFSETQ. Between the trimmed V and J ends, which lost 2 bases and 8 bases, there was a span of 10 bases. There are 13 residues in the CDR3. The CDR3 nucleotides read TGCGCCAGCAGCTTCTCGGGTGAAGAAAAACTGTTTTTT. Its protein product is CASSFSGEEKLFF.

With respect to this clone: Other DNA variants within this sample encode the same CDR3. The chain links TRBV10-3 to TRBJ1-4; no clear D gene. Trimming removed 8 bases from V and 2 bases from J, with 6 bases in between. The CDR3 consists of 12 residues. Germline lookup yields CDR1 ENHRY and CDR2 SYGVKD. CDR3: CAIGGTNEKLFF. CDR3 nucleotides: TGTGCCATCGGCGGCACTAATGAAAAACTGTTTTTT.

CDR3 sequence: CASSLRLGEMNTEAFF. For the CDR3, the DNA is TGTGCCAGCTCACTGCGATTAGGAGAAATGAACACTGAAGCTTTCTTT. This chain links TRBV18 with TRBJ1-1; D is ambiguous. V lost 4 bases to trimming and J lost 0 bases, with 15 bases between them. From germline, CDR1 is KGHSH and CDR2 LQKENI. The CDR3 extends over 16 amino acids. Filled out from reference TRBV18 and TRBJ1-1, the complete variable domain reads NAGVMQNPRHLVRRRGQEARLRCSPMKGHSHVYWYRQLPEEGLKFMVYLQKENIIDESGMPKERFSAEFPKEGPSILRIQQVVRGDSAAYFCASSLRLGEMNTEAFFGQGTRLTVV.

The V and J genes are TRBV5-1 and TRBJ2-7; the D is unclear. Germline assignment: CDR1 SGHRS and CDR2 YFSETQ. This CDR3 is built from 16 residues. V shed 0 bases and J shed 0 bases, with 13 bases lying between them. CDR3 sequence: CASSLGGSLISYEQYF. CDR3 DNA sequence: TGCGCCAGCAGCTTGGGAGGCAGCCTAATCTCCTACGAGCAGTACTTC.

This sequence joins TRBV24-1 and TRBJ1-4, with 8 bases identical to TRBD1. This CDR3 is built from 13 residues. Losses at the gene ends were 4 bases for V and 10 bases for J; bases not matched to a gene: 4. Germline V gives CDR1 KGHDR, CDR2 SFDVKD. As DNA, the CDR3 is TGTGCCACCAGTGACTCCGGACAGGGAAAACTGTTTTTT. Translating gives CATSDSGQGKLFF.

This clone was seen a single time. V gene TRBV28 combines with J gene TRBJ2-7; D might be TRBD2 (5 bases). The V end lost 6 bases, the J end lost 5 bases, and 14 bases lay between the germline ends. From germline, CDR1 is MDHEN and CDR2 SYDVKM. This CDR3 has 13 amino acids. The CDR3 sequence: CASRSGTLDEQYF. The CDR3 bases are TGTGCCAGCAGGTCGGGAACTTTGGACGAGCAGTACTTC.